The rows below give T cell receptor beta chains drawn from one sample of a study of response to subunit inactivated influenza vaccine. TCRdb ran MiXCR on the RT-PCR reads and lists one entry per CDR3 protein. This table has around 570,000 distinct CDR3 sequences, 11% appearing once. This same sample was also taken into another study, of T cells expressing NK-cell markers.

Sequenced material: PBMCs from blood, taken on the day of vaccination. The source is a man in his fifties who received an inactivated influenza vaccine. The CDR3 runs from the conserved cysteine through the conserved F or W. Fields, in order: D gene, V gene, clone size, J gene, CDR3 protein, CDR3 DNA. The D gene is left open where the match is weak. Only some rows state a clone size, as once, few, many or a class for expanded clones.

TRBD2	TRBV6-1	-	TRBJ2-3	CASSPRTSLTDTQYF	TGTGCCAGCAGTCCTCGGACTAGTCTGACAGATACGCAGTATTTT
TRBD2	TRBV7-6	-	TRBJ2-1	CASSLGRSSGGGRFNEQFF	TGTGCCAGCAGCTTAGGGAGGTCGAGCGGGGGGGGCCGCTTCAATGAGCAGTTCTTC
TRBD1	TRBV20-1	-	TRBJ1-1	CSAKRQGVEAFF	TGCAGTGCTAAGAGGCAGGGGGTGGAAGCTTTCTTT
TRBD2	TRBV9	few	TRBJ2-3	CASSAGTSGADTQYF	TGTGCCAGCAGCGCCGGGACTAGCGGTGCAGATACGCAGTATTTT
-	TRBV5-1	many	TRBJ2-7	CASSRILDGTYEQYF	TGCGCCAGCAGCCGTATTTTGGACGGAACCTACGAGCAGTACTTC
-	TRBV12-3/TRBV12-4	many	TRBJ2-3	CASSFGVTDTQYF	TGTGCCAGCAGTTTTGGCGTCACAGATACGCAGTATTTT
TRBD2	TRBV7-2	-	TRBJ2-2	CASSLAPSGGNTGELFF	TGTGCCAGCAGCTTAGCGCCTAGCGGGGGGAACACCGGGGAGCTGTTTTTT
-	TRBV12-3/TRBV12-4	-	TRBJ1-5	CASSLAKLSNQPQHF	TGTGCCAGCAGTTTGGCTAAACTTAGCAATCAGCCCCAGCATTTT
-	TRBV18	-	TRBJ1-2	CASSPDTGNYGYTF	TGTGCCAGCTCACCTGACACAGGGAACTATGGCTACACCTTC
-	TRBV29-1	-	TRBJ2-2	CSVDSGFNTGELFF	TGCAGCGTTGACTCGGGTTTTAACACCGGGGAGCTGTTTTTT
-	TRBV7-9	-	TRBJ2-7	CASSSWGSYEQYF	TGTGCCAGCAGCTCTTGGGGATCCTACGAGCAGTACTTC
-	TRBV19	many	TRBJ1-5	CASSIGGLSQPQHF	TGTGCCAGTAGTATTGGGGGGTTGAGTCAGCCCCAGCATTTT
-	TRBV3-1	few	TRBJ2-7	CASSLDASRREQYF	TGTGCCAGCAGTTTGGACGCCTCACGGCGCGAGCAGTACTTC
TRBD1	TRBV5-1	few	TRBJ1-2	CASSFPPTTGGGYTF	TGCGCCAGCAGCTTCCCACCTACGACAGGGGGTGGCTACACCTTC
-	TRBV12-3/TRBV12-4	few	TRBJ1-4	CASRRGGSNEKLFF	TGTGCCAGCCGTCGGGGGGGTTCTAATGAAAAACTGTTTTTT
TRBD1	TRBV29-1	-	TRBJ2-3	CSVDSGIRGTDTHYF	TGCAGCGTTGACTCCGGAATCCGTGGGACAGATACGCACTATTTT
-	TRBV12-3/TRBV12-4	many	TRBJ1-3	CASSFQSSGNTIYF	TGTGCCAGCAGTTTCCAGAGCTCTGGAAACACCATATATTTT
-	TRBV4-2	few	TRBJ2-7	CASSQDRVTSKVFEQYF	TGTGCCAGCAGCCAAGATCGGGTAACTAGCAAAGTTTTCGAGCAGTACTTC
-	TRBV3-1	-	TRBJ1-2	CASSLHTRAAYGYTF	TGTGCCAGCAGCCTCCATACCCGGGCTGCTTATGGCTACACCTTC
-	TRBV4-2	many	TRBJ2-3	CASSLGITDTQYF	TGTGCCAGCAGCCTTGGAATAACAGATACGCAGTATTTT
-	TRBV24-1	few	TRBJ2-5	CATSDPDTQYF	TGTGCCACCAGTGACCCAGACACCCAGTACTTC
TRBD2	TRBV5-1	few	TRBJ2-1	CASSLSGSSFDNEQFF	TGCGCCAGCAGCTTGAGCGGGAGTTCCTTCGACAATGAGCAGTTCTTC
TRBD2	TRBV12-3/TRBV12-4	-	TRBJ2-2	CASSWGLAGAGGELFF	TGTGCCAGCAGCTGGGGACTAGCGGGAGCCGGCGGGGAGCTGTTTTTT
-	TRBV28	few	TRBJ1-2	CASRSTVPYGYTF	TGTGCCAGCAGGTCCACAGTTCCTTATGGCTACACCTTC
-	TRBV29-1	many	TRBJ2-4	CSVVSLAGGRQLQYF	TGCAGCGTTGTATCTCTTGCTGGGGGGCGGCAGCTTCAGTACTTC
-	TRBV5-1	-	TRBJ1-3	CASSSRLLGSGNTIYF	TGCGCCAGCAGCTCTCGTCTGTTGGGCTCTGGAAACACCATATATTTT
-	TRBV29-1	many	TRBJ2-3	CSVGMASTDTQYF	TGCAGCGTTGGGATGGCTAGCACAGATACGCAGTATTTT
TRBD1	TRBV5-5	-	TRBJ1-5	CASSWTGNNQPQHF	TGTGCCAGCAGCTGGACAGGGAACAATCAGCCCCAGCATTTT
-	TRBV7-2	many	TRBJ2-1	CASSLDQSSYNEQFF	TGTGCCAGCAGCTTAGACCAAAGTTCCTACAATGAGCAGTTCTTC